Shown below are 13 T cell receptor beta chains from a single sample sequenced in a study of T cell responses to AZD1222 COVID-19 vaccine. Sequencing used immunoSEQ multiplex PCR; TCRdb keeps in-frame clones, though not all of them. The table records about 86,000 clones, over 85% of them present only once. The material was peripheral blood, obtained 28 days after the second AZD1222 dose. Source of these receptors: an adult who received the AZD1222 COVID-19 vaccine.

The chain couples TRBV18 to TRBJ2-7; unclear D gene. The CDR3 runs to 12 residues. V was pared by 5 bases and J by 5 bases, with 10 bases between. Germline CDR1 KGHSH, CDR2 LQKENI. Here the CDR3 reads CASSTNSDEQYF. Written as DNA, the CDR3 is TGTGCCAGCTCAACCAACTCGGACGAGCAGTACTTC.

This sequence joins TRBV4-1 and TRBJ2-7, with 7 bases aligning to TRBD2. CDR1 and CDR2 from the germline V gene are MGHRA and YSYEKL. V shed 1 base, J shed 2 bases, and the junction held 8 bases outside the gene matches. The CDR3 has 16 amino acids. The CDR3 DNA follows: TGCGCCAGCAGCCAAGGCCCGGGCAGCGGGACCTACGAGCAGTACTTC. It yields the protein CASSQGPGSGTYEQYF.

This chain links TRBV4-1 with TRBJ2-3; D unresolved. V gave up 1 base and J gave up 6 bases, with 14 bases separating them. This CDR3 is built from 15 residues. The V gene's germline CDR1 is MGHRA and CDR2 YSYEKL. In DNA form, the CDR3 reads TGCGCCAGCAGCCAAGTTCCCTACCCCGGGGATACGCAGTATTTT. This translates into CASSQVPYPGDTQYF.

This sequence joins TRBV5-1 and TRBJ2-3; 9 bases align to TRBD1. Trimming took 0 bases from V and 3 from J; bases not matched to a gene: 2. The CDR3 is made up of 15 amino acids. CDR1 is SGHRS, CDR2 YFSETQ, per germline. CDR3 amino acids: CASSLVGQGTDTQYF. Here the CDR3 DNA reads TGCGCCAGCAGCTTGGTAGGACAGGGGACAGATACGCAGTATTTT.

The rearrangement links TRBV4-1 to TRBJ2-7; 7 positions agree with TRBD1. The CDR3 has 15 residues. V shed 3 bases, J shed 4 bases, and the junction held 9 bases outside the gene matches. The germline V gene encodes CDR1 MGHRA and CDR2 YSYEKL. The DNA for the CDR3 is TGCGCCAGCAGCCACGGGGCGGACAGGACATACGAGCAGTACGTC. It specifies CASSHGADRTYEQYV.

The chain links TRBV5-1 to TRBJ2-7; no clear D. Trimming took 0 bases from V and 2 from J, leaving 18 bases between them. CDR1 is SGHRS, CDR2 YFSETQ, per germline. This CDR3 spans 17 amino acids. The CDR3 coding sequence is TGCGCCAGCAGCTTGGCGGCTAGTCCTTTGGCTCCCTACGAGCAGTACTTC. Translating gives CASSLAASPLAPYEQYF.

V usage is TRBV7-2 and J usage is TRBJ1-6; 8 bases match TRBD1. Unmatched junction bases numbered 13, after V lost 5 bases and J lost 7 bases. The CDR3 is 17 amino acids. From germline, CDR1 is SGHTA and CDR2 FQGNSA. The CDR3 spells CASSETGTGFNNSPLHF. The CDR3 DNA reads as TGTGCCAGCAGCGAAACCGGGACAGGATTTAACAATTCACCCCTCCACTTT.

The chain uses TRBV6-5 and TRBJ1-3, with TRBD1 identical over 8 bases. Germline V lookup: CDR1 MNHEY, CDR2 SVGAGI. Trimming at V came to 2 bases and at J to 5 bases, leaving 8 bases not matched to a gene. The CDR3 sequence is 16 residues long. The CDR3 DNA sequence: TGTGCCAGCAGTTACCTCGGGACAGGCGGGAGAAACACCATATATTTT. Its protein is CASSYLGTGGRNTIYF.

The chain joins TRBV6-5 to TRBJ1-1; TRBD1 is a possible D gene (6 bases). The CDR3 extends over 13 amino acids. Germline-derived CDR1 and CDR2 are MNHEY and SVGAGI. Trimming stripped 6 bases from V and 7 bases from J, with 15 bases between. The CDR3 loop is CASSRTGAGEAFF. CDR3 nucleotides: TGTGCCAGCAGCCGAACGGGGGCTGGTGAAGCTTTCTTT.

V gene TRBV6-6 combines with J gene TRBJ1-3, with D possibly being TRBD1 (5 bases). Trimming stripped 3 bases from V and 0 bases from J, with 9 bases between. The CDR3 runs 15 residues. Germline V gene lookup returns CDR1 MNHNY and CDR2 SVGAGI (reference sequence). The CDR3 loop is CASSYEGSSGNTIYF. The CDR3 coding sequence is TGTGCCAGCAGTTATGAGGGGAGCTCTGGAAACACCATATATTTT.

CDR3 protein: CASSPGTGGSPLHF. DNA of the CDR3: TGTGCCAGCAGCCCAGGGACAGGAGGGTCACCCCTCCACTTT. This sequence joins TRBV5-6 and TRBJ1-6, with TRBD1 matching 8 bases. Germline-derived CDR1 and CDR2 are SGHDT and YYEEEE. The CDR3 spans 14 residues. Trimming removed 4 bases from V and 10 bases from J; junction bases left unmatched: 7.

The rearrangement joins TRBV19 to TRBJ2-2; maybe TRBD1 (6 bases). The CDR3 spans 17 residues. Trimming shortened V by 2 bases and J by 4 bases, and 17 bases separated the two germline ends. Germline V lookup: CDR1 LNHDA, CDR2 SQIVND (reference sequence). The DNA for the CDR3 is TGTGCCAGTAGTATAAATCTTCGGACAGACTCCACCGGGGAGCTGTTTTTT. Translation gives CASSINLRTDSTGELFF.

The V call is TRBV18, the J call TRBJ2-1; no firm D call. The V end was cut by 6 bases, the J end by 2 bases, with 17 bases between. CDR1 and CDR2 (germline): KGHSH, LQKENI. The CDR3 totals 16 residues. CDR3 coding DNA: TGTGCCAGCTCTCCATGGGTGGGCCGTCCCTACAATGAGCAGTTCTTC. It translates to CASSPWVGRPYNEQFF. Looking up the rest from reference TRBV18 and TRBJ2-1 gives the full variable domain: NAGVMQNPRHLVRRRGQEARLRCSPMKGHSHVYWYRQLPEEGLKFMVYLQKENIIDESGMPKERFSAEFPKEGPSILRIQQVVRGDSAAYFCASSPWVGRPYNEQFFGPGTRLTVL.